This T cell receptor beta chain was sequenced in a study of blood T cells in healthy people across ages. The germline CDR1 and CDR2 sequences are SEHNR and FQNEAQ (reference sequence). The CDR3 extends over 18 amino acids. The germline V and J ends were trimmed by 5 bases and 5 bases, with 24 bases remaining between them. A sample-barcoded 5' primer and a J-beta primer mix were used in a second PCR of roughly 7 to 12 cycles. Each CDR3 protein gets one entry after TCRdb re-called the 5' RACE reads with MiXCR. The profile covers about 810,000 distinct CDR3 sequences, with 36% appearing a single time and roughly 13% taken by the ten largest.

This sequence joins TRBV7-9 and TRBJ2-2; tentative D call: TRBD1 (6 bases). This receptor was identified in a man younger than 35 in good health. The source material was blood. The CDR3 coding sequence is TGTGCCAGCAGCCTACAAAGGTTCAGGGACACCAATACCGGGGAGCTGTTTTTT. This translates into CASSLQRFRDTNTGELFF.